What follows is one T cell receptor beta chain and its context. As yet, its antigen is unknown. The record originates from a study of T cell responses to AZD1222 COVID-19 vaccine. The study, taken as a whole, reports: As reported, nearly half of all spike-specific TCRs target variant regions that are unmutated. The span of vaccine-associated CD4 TCRs extended across spike, with dominance at 160-218 and 743-854.

The assay was immunoSEQ multiplex PCR, and TCRdb's table has in-frame clones only and misses some. Here the sample spans roughly 160,000 clones, just under 95% being singletons. This CDR3 is 12 amino acids long. With 4 bases clipped from V and 4 bases from J, the junction kept 3 bases outside the gene matches. CDR1 is GTSNPN and CDR2 is SVGIG in the germline V gene (reference sequence). This rearrangement joins TRBV30 to TRBJ2-7; 8 bases line up with TRBD1. The sequenced sample was peripheral blood, obtained on day 0 of AZD1222 vaccination. The clonotype originates from an adult in good health. The CDR3 DNA sequence: TGTGCCTGGAACAGGGGGAAGTACGAGCAGTACTTC. Translating it yields CAWNRGKYEQYF.